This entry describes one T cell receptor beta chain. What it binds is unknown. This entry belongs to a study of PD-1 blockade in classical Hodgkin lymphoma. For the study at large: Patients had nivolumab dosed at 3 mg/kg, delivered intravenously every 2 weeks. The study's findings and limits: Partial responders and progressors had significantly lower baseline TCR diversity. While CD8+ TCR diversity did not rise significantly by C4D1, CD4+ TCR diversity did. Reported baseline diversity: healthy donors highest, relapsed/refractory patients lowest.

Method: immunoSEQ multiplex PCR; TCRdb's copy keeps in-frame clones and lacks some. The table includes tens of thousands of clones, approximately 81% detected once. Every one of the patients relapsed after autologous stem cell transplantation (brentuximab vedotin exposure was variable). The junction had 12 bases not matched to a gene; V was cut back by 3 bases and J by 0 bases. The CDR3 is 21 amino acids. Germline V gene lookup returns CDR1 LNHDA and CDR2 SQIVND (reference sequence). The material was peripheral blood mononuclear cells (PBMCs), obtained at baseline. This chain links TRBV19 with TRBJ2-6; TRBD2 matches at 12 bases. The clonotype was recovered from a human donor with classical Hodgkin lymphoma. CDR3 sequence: CASSMATSGRLGPSGANVLTF. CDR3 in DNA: TGTGCCAGTAGTATGGCCACTAGCGGGAGGTTGGGCCCCTCTGGGGCCAACGTCCTGACTTTC.